The rows below give T cell receptor beta chains drawn from one sample of a study of OX40 agonist ivuxolimab in advanced cancers. Libraries were prepared by immunoSEQ multiplex PCR; TCRdb keeps only in-frame clonotypes and omits some of them. This sample has about 67,000 clones, with roughly 85% found just once. Sequenced here: CD4+ or CD8+ T cells sorted from blood, sampled in a trial of the OX40 agonist ivuxolimab. The receptors here all came from an adult with an advanced solid tumor such as melanoma, head and neck, liver or kidney cancer. CDR3s leave out the opening cysteine and the closing phenylalanine or tryptophan. Size is stated for part of the rows, as once, few or many counts, or as a class when the clone is expanded.

cdr3_aa: ASSPDRRETQY
j_call: TRBJ2-5
v_call: TRBV18
clone_size: -

cdr3_aa: ASSLGGGSFYEQY
j_call: TRBJ2-7
v_call: TRBV5-4
clone_size: -

cdr3_aa: ASSLESVGETQY
j_call: TRBJ2-5
v_call: TRBV18
clone_size: -

cdr3_aa: ASTDGRKEAF
j_call: TRBJ1-1
v_call: TRBV7-9
clone_size: once

cdr3_aa: AWRFGNEEKLF
j_call: TRBJ1-4
v_call: TRBV30
clone_size: -

cdr3_aa: ASSENGRINYEQY
j_call: TRBJ2-7
v_call: TRBV2
clone_size: -

cdr3_aa: ASSPGPETQY
j_call: TRBJ2-5
v_call: TRBV7-9
clone_size: -

cdr3_aa: ASTGTGRNEQF
j_call: TRBJ2-1
v_call: TRBV5-6
clone_size: -

cdr3_aa: ASSPGGRARVNEQF
j_call: TRBJ2-1
v_call: TRBV5-4
clone_size: -

cdr3_aa: ASSLEQGTVETQY
j_call: TRBJ2-5
v_call: TRBV5-1
clone_size: -

cdr3_aa: ASTLNRGSGANVLT
j_call: TRBJ2-6
v_call: TRBV5-6
clone_size: -

cdr3_aa: ASSFRVSTDTQY
j_call: TRBJ2-3
v_call: TRBV11-2
clone_size: once

cdr3_aa: ASSLGRTTNYGYT
j_call: TRBJ1-2
v_call: TRBV14
clone_size: -

cdr3_aa: ATSGFADTQY
j_call: TRBJ2-3
v_call: TRBV15
clone_size: -

cdr3_aa: ASMRGNTEAF
j_call: TRBJ1-1
v_call: TRBV6-5
clone_size: -

cdr3_aa: ASSPPLAGGPTGELF
j_call: TRBJ2-2
v_call: TRBV4-1
clone_size: -

cdr3_aa: ASSRDTGGGYT
j_call: TRBJ1-2
v_call: TRBV2
clone_size: -

cdr3_aa: ASSLMSSGDPETQY
j_call: TRBJ2-5
v_call: TRBV5-1
clone_size: -

cdr3_aa: ASSIRGGSYYNEQF
j_call: TRBJ2-1
v_call: TRBV5-6
clone_size: -

cdr3_aa: ASSHKQGNYGYT
j_call: TRBJ1-2
v_call: TRBV28
clone_size: -

cdr3_aa: SVERDTEAF
j_call: TRBJ1-1
v_call: TRBV29-1
clone_size: medium-sized

cdr3_aa: ASSLRTQREGSNTEAF
j_call: TRBJ1-1
v_call: TRBV4-1
clone_size: -

cdr3_aa: ASSGTSAYNEQF
j_call: TRBJ2-1
v_call: TRBV6-5
clone_size: -

cdr3_aa: ARSTKDRTSTDTQY
j_call: TRBJ2-3
v_call: TRBV5-3
clone_size: -

cdr3_aa: AYNRGGNEKLF
j_call: TRBJ1-4
v_call: TRBV30
clone_size: -

cdr3_aa: ASSIDSTPPGYT
j_call: TRBJ1-2
v_call: TRBV19
clone_size: -

cdr3_aa: ASSAHSGTKSLVV
j_call: TRBJ1-1
v_call: TRBV9
clone_size: -

cdr3_aa: ASSTPEGRYYGYT
j_call: TRBJ1-2
v_call: TRBV19
clone_size: -

cdr3_aa: ASSQDQALPGELF
j_call: TRBJ2-2
v_call: TRBV4-1
clone_size: -

cdr3_aa: ASSEDSHYNSPLH
j_call: TRBJ1-6
v_call: TRBV2
clone_size: -

cdr3_aa: ASSIGQDGYT
j_call: TRBJ1-2
v_call: TRBV18
clone_size: -

cdr3_aa: ASSLGGSNQPQH
j_call: TRBJ1-5
v_call: TRBV5-1
clone_size: few

cdr3_aa: ASSPVDWTGGGSPLH
j_call: TRBJ1-6
v_call: TRBV28
clone_size: -

cdr3_aa: ASSPLAGSSDEQF
j_call: TRBJ2-1
v_call: TRBV5-6
clone_size: once

cdr3_aa: AWAGTSAQVYNEQF
j_call: TRBJ2-1
v_call: TRBV30
clone_size: few

cdr3_aa: ASSGQGSSGANVLT
j_call: TRBJ2-6
v_call: TRBV10-1
clone_size: -

cdr3_aa: ASSLSGAPNPTDTQY
j_call: TRBJ2-3
v_call: TRBV9
clone_size: -

cdr3_aa: ASSLPGSGTGELF
j_call: TRBJ2-2
v_call: TRBV28
clone_size: -

cdr3_aa: ASSEASRGNYGYT
j_call: TRBJ1-2
v_call: TRBV6-1
clone_size: -

cdr3_aa: ASSLRSGLAAKGETQY
j_call: TRBJ2-5
v_call: TRBV4-2
clone_size: -

cdr3_aa: ASTGRSTDTQY
j_call: TRBJ2-3
v_call: TRBV19
clone_size: -

cdr3_aa: ATSTYGTSNYGYT
j_call: TRBJ1-2
v_call: TRBV15
clone_size: -

cdr3_aa: ASSDLTASSYEQY
j_call: TRBJ2-7
v_call: TRBV6-1
clone_size: -

cdr3_aa: ASSSFSGTLNTEAF
j_call: TRBJ1-1
v_call: TRBV5-1
clone_size: -